Following are 25 T cell receptor beta chains from one sample sequenced in a study of T cell responses to AZD1222 COVID-19 vaccine. Method: immunoSEQ multiplex PCR; TCRdb's copy keeps in-frame clones and lacks some. Here the sample spans around 76,000 clones, 84% being singletons. Material: peripheral blood, obtained on day 0 of AZD1222 vaccination. These receptors were obtained from an adult in good health.

In DNA form, the CDR3 reads TGCAGCGCCCCAAGTGGGGCGGGGGGCGCAGATACGCAGTATTTT. Amino acids: CSAPSGAGGADTQYF. V usage is TRBV29-1 and J usage is TRBJ2-3; 8 positions agree with TRBD2. Germline V gene data show CDR1 as SQVTM and CDR2 as ANQGSEA. V was pared by 7 bases and J by 4 bases, with 13 bases of the junction left unmatched. The CDR3 runs to 15 residues.

This clone was detected only once. This sequence joins TRBV5-4 and TRBJ2-3; TRBD1 matches at 7 bases. The CDR3 covers 17 residues. Germline values: CDR1 SGHNT, CDR2 YYREEE (reference sequence). J lost 4 bases, V lost 0 bases, and 11 bases had no gene match. The CDR3 sequence: CASSLGATDRRPDTQYF. The CDR3 nucleotides read TGTGCCAGCAGCTTGGGGGCAACGGACAGGCGCCCAGATACGCAGTATTTT. The variable domain in full, completed from reference TRBV5-4 and TRBJ2-3, reads ETGVTQSPTHLIKTRGQQVTLRCSSQSGHNTVSWYQQALGQGPQFIFQYYREEENGRGNFPPRFSGLQFPNYSSELNVNALELDDSALYLCASSLGATDRRPDTQYFGPGTRLTVL.

This clone has more than one count but fewer than ten. The gene calls are TRBV5-4 and TRBJ2-7; TRBD1 matches at 9 bases. This CDR3 is 13 amino acids long. The germline gives CDR1 SGHNT, CDR2 YYREEE (reference sequence). Germline trimming cut 6 bases from V and 3 bases from J; bases unmatched to any gene: 4. In DNA, the CDR3 is TGTGCCAGCATGGACAGGGGTAACTACGAGCAGTACTTC. Translated: CASMDRGNYEQYF. Complete variable domain (other parts from reference TRBV5-4 and TRBJ2-7): ETGVTQSPTHLIKTRGQQVTLRCSSQSGHNTVSWYQQALGQGPQFIFQYYREEENGRGNFPPRFSGLQFPNYSSELNVNALELDDSALYLCASMDRGNYEQYFGPGTRLTVT.

The chain recombines TRBV10-1 with TRBJ2-5; no clear D gene. The CDR3 spans 14 residues. The V end was cut by 8 bases, the J end by 5 bases, with 18 bases between. Germline loops: CDR1 WNHNN, CDR2 SYGVQD (reference sequence). The CDR3 sequence: CASSPWRSEETQYF. CDR3 coding DNA: TGCGCCAGCTCCCCCTGGCGGAGCGAGGAGACCCAGTACTTC.

The chain links TRBV7-3 to TRBJ2-6; D not certain. CDR1 SGHTA and CDR2 FQGTGA come from the germline V gene. V was pared by 0 bases and J by 2 bases, with 2 bases between. The CDR3 has 14 amino acids. CDR3 protein: CASSLTTGANVLTF. The CDR3 bases are TGTGCCAGCAGCTTAACGACTGGGGCCAACGTCCTGACTTTC.

This clone was seen once. The rearrangement links TRBV19 to TRBJ2-7, with D perhaps TRBD1 or TRBD2 (7 bases each). V was pared by 5 bases and J by 1 base, with 18 bases between. Germline V gene sequence: CDR1 LNHDA, CDR2 SQIVND (reference sequence). CDR3 length equals 16 residues. The CDR3 is CASSSARQGGSYEQYF. In DNA, the CDR3 is TGTGCCAGTAGTTCCGCGCGACAGGGAGGGTCCTACGAGCAGTACTTC.

V gene TRBV12-3 or TRBV12-4 combines with J gene TRBJ2-5; a possible D gene is TRBD1 (6 bases). The CDR3 is 12 amino acids. V lost 3 bases and J 7 bases, leaving 9 bases between the germline ends. CDR3 loop: CASSLDSGTQYF. CDR3 nucleotide sequence: TGTGCCAGCAGTTTGGACAGCGGGACCCAGTACTTC.

The chain is built from TRBV7-2 and TRBJ1-2; maybe TRBD1 (6 bases). Germline lookup yields CDR1 SGHTA and CDR2 FQGNSA. Trimming left V 5 bases short and J 8 bases short, with 21 bases between. The CDR3 consists of 15 residues. Here the CDR3 DNA reads TGTGCCAGCAGCGTCCAACCACAGGGCGACATGGGCTACACCTTC. Its protein product is CASSVQPQGDMGYTF. The entire variable domain, with the rest obtained from reference TRBV7-2 and TRBJ1-2, is as follows: GAGVSQSPSNKVTEKGKDVELRCDPISGHTALYWYRQSLGQGLEFLIYFQGNSAPDKSGLPSDRFSAERTGGSVSTLTIQRTQQEDSAVYLCASSVQPQGDMGYTFGSGTRLTVV.

The V call is TRBV12-3 or TRBV12-4, the J call TRBJ1-1, with D unclear. This CDR3 spans 12 amino acids. With 5 bases removed from V and 4 bases from J, the gap between germline ends came to 8 bases. CDR3 bases: TGTGCCAGCAGTAGGGCCTCCACTGAAGCTTTCTTT. Translating it yields CASSRASTEAFF.

The rearrangement joins TRBV9 to TRBJ2-2; D remains ambiguous. The CDR3 has 12 residues. Trimming pared 0 bases from V and 7 bases from J, leaving 4 bases between. The germline V gene encodes CDR1 SGDLS and CDR2 YYNGEE. The CDR3 DNA reads as TGTGCCAGCAGCGTAGGTGTCGGGGAGCTGTTTTTT. This sequence encodes CASSVGVGELFF.

In this sample, this clone turned up a few times. V is TRBV7-2 and J is TRBJ2-1; TRBD2 might be the D (5 bases). V was clipped by 5 bases and J by 9 bases, with 23 bases between them. This CDR3 region has 16 residues. CDR1 SGHTA and CDR2 FQGNSA come from the germline V gene. CDR3 in amino acids: CASSRPRPNGLGEQFF. The CDR3 DNA sequence: TGTGCCAGCAGCCGCCCGCGGCCAAACGGACTCGGTGAGCAGTTCTTC.

V and J are TRBV5-4 and TRBJ1-3, with D hard to call. V was trimmed by 2 bases and J by 0 bases, leaving 9 bases between them. This CDR3 has 15 residues. Per germline, CDR1 SGHNT and CDR2 YYREEE (reference sequence). CDR3 sequence reads: CASSFNTHSGNTIYF. The CDR3 coding sequence is TGTGCCAGCAGCTTCAACACCCACTCTGGAAACACCATATATTTT.

The V gene is TRBV5-1, the J gene TRBJ1-6, with D perhaps TRBD1 (6 bases). From germline, CDR1 is SGHRS and CDR2 YFSETQ. Trimming left V 4 bases short and J 2 bases short, with 10 bases between. The CDR3 sequence is 15 residues long. The CDR3 DNA follows: TGCGCCAGCAGCCCGACAGGAACCTATAATTCACCCCTCCACTTT. It yields the protein CASSPTGTYNSPLHF.

The chain joins TRBV11-1 to TRBJ2-1, with 15 bases identical to TRBD2. With V trimmed by 5 bases and J by 12 bases, 5 bases remained unmatched. The CDR3 is 14 residues long. Germline values: CDR1 SGHAT, CDR2 FQDESV (reference sequence). CDR3 bases: TGTGCCAGCAGCCCCGGACTAGCGGGGGGGCGGCAGTTCTTC. As protein: CASSPGLAGGRQFF.

CDR3 DNA: TGTGCCAGCAGCGCTCAAAAGGCCGGGACAGGGGGTAAAAGGCCCCAAGAGACCCAGTACTTC. This gives the protein CASSAQKAGTGGKRPQETQYF. J is TRBJ2-5 and V is TRBV21-1; no DNA check was done on the table's D call, TRBD1. TRBV21-1 is tagged as a pseudogene. The CDR3 has 21 residues.

This clone appeared a single time. V usage is TRBV7-3 and J usage is TRBJ2-1; D is possibly TRBD2 (6 bases). Per germline, CDR1 SGHTA and CDR2 FQGTGA. The CDR3 totals 14 residues. V dropped 2 bases and J dropped 10 bases, with 15 bases sitting between them. The DNA for the CDR3 is TGTGCCAGCAGCTTAGGGGCGGGGATAAGGGAGCAGTTCTTC. Amino acid sequence: CASSLGAGIREQFF.

The chain employs TRBV11-3 and TRBJ2-7; possibly TRBD1 or TRBD2 for D (5 bases each). The CDR3 loop spans 15 amino acids. CDR1 and CDR2 from the germline V gene are SGHNT and YENEEA. V was shortened by 4 bases and J by 3 bases, with 16 bases between the two germline ends. The CDR3 is CASSSGRGRGYEQYF. CDR3 DNA: TGTGCCAGCAGCTCGGGCCGGGGCCGGGGCTACGAGCAGTACTTC. Complete variable domain (other parts from reference TRBV11-3 and TRBJ2-7): EAGVVQSPRYKIIEKKQPVAFWCNPISGHNTLYWYLQNLGQGPELLIRYENEEAVDDSQLPKDRFSAERLKGVDSTLKIQPAELGDSAVYLCASSSGRGRGYEQYFGPGTRLTVT.

The rearrangement uses TRBV4-1 and TRBJ2-2; D may be TRBD1 (6 bases). Germline CDR1 and CDR2: MGHRA and YSYEKL. With 4 bases removed from V and 4 bases from J, the gap between germline ends came to 13 bases. The CDR3 has 15 amino acids. CDR3 residues: CASSPSGVSTGELFF. CDR3 bases: TGCGCCAGCAGCCCATCAGGGGTGAGCACCGGGGAGCTGTTTTTT.

This clone occurred a few times. The chain uses TRBV5-1 and TRBJ1-1; TRBD1 is a possible D gene (5 bases). The V end was cut by 2 bases, the J end by 8 bases, with 13 bases between. Per the germline V gene, CDR1 is SGHRS and CDR2 is YFSETQ. The CDR3 runs to 13 residues. For the CDR3, the DNA is TGCGCCAGCAGCTTCGGGCAGGGAGGCGAAGCTTTCTTT. Translated: CASSFGQGGEAFF.

The chain couples TRBV18 to TRBJ1-1, with D tentatively TRBD1 (5 bases). Germline loops: CDR1 KGHSH, CDR2 LQKENI. This CDR3 is 15 amino acids long. Trimming removed 4 bases at V and 4 bases at J, with 16 bases between. CDR3: CASSLADTGGTEAFF. CDR3 DNA sequence: TGTGCCAGCTCACTTGCCGACACCGGGGGCACTGAAGCTTTCTTT.

This clone turned up a few times. The chain employs TRBV27 and TRBJ2-2; the D gene is possibly TRBD1 (6 bases). The CDR3 is made up of 16 amino acids. The germline V and J ends were trimmed by 6 bases and 3 bases, with 17 bases remaining between them. Germline-derived CDR1 and CDR2 are MNHEY and SMNVEV (reference sequence). This chain's CDR3 is CASRFIGRGYTGELFF. The CDR3 region has the DNA TGTGCCAGCAGGTTTATAGGCAGGGGATACACCGGGGAGCTGTTTTTT.

J is TRBJ2-5 and V is TRBV28, with 10 bases aligning to TRBD2. The CDR3 is 15 residues long. Unmatched junction bases numbered 4, after V lost 4 bases and J lost 2 bases. CDR1 and CDR2 (germline): MDHEN, SYDVKM. CDR3: CASSSISGGQETQYF. For the CDR3, the DNA is TGTGCCAGCAGTTCAATTAGCGGGGGGCAAGAGACCCAGTACTTC.

The CDR3 DNA reads as TGTGCCAGCAACCGGGGTCAGCCCCAGCATTTT. Amino acid sequence: CASNRGQPQHF. J is TRBJ1-5 and V is TRBV6-6; D ambiguous. Trimming removed 7 bases from V and 6 bases from J, with 7 bases in between. The length of the CDR3 is 11 residues. In germline, CDR1 is MNHNY, CDR2 SVGAGI (reference sequence).

The rearrangement links TRBV5-1 to TRBJ2-7; the D is unclear. Germline V gene lookup returns CDR1 SGHRS and CDR2 YFSETQ. The CDR3 totals 15 residues. V lost 2 bases to trimming and J lost 0 bases, with 12 bases between them. DNA for the CDR3: TGCGCCAGCAGCTTTTCAGGAAGCAGCTCCTACGAGCAGTACTTC. Its protein is CASSFSGSSSYEQYF.

The chain combines TRBV11-2 with TRBJ1-3, with TRBD1 matching 7 bases. The V gene end was trimmed by 7 bases and the J gene end by 0 bases; junction bases not matched to a gene: 6. CDR3 length: 15 amino acids. Germline V gene lookup returns CDR1 SGHAT and CDR2 FQNNGV. CDR3 residues: CASTLTGISGNTIYF. The CDR3 coding sequence is TGTGCCAGCACCTTGACAGGGATCTCTGGAAACACCATATATTTT.